One sample yielded the 24 T cell receptor beta chains listed below, sequenced in a study of blood T cell repertoires in COVID-19. Method: immunoSEQ multiplex PCR; TCRdb's copy keeps in-frame clones and lacks some. Of tens of thousands of clones listed, around nine tenths are singletons. The sequencing input was peripheral blood. These receptors all stem from a woman aged 55-69 years with acute or convalescent COVID-19.

This chain joins TRBV12-3 or TRBV12-4 and TRBJ1-2; D is perhaps TRBD1 (5 bases). Trimming left V 6 bases short and J 5 bases short, with 13 bases between. This CDR3 is 13 amino acids long. In nucleotides, the CDR3 is TGTGCCAGCAGCCCTGGGGCAGATTATGGCTACACCTTC. It encodes CASSPGADYGYTF.

This clone was recorded a few times. V usage is TRBV2 and J usage is TRBJ1-6; no clear D. Germline V lookup: CDR1 SNHLY, CDR2 FYNNEI. V dropped 8 bases and J dropped 8 bases, with 13 bases sitting between them. This CDR3 is 13 amino acids long. CDR3 nucleotides: TGTGCCAGCGTTTCCCTAATCGATTCACCCCTCCACTTT. It codes for CASVSLIDSPLHF.

V gene TRBV7-2 combines with J gene TRBJ2-2; TRBD1 is a possible D gene (6 bases). V was pared by 4 bases and J by 6 bases, with 15 bases between. The CDR3 spans 15 residues. Looked up from germline, CDR1 is SGHTA and CDR2 is FQGNSA. CDR3 sequence: CASSSQGLVAGELFF. The CDR3 bases are TGTGCCAGCAGCTCCCAGGGGCTAGTTGCCGGGGAGCTGTTTTTT. Supplemented by reference TRBV7-2 and TRBJ2-2, the full variable domain reads GAGVSQSPSNKVTEKGKDVELRCDPISGHTALYWYRQSLGQGLEFLIYFQGNSAPDKSGLPSDRFSAERTGGSVSTLTIQRTQQEDSAVYLCASSSQGLVAGELFFGEGSRLTVL.

The chain couples TRBV19 to TRBJ1-3, with D hard to call. The CDR3 spans 12 residues. From germline, CDR1 is LNHDA and CDR2 SQIVND (reference sequence). Trimming pared 6 bases from V and 7 bases from J, leaving 10 bases between. For the CDR3, the DNA is TGTGCCAGTAGCCAAGCCCCGAACACCATATATTTT. It yields the protein CASSQAPNTIYF. The full variable domain, with the rest looked up from reference TRBV19 and TRBJ1-3, is DGGITQSPKYLFRKEGQNVTLSCEQNLNHDAMYWYRQDPGQGLRLIYYSQIVNDFQKGDIAEGYSVSREKKESFPLTVTSAQKNPTAFYLCASSQAPNTIYFGEGSWLTVV.

In this sample, this clone turned up once. The rearrangement joins TRBV6-6 to TRBJ2-1, with D possibly TRBD2 on 5 matching bases. The germline V and J ends were trimmed by 6 bases and 5 bases, with 17 bases remaining between them. Germline V gives CDR1 MNHNY, CDR2 SVGAGI (reference sequence). The CDR3 length is 15 residues. The chain's CDR3 is CASRQPFRTHNEQFF. As DNA, the CDR3 is TGTGCCAGCAGGCAGCCCTTTCGGACTCACAATGAGCAGTTCTTC.

V is TRBV15 and J is TRBJ1-2; D ambiguous. V shed 6 bases and J shed 2 bases, with 19 bases lying between them. The CDR3 loop spans 16 amino acids. Germline values: CDR1 LNHNV, CDR2 YYDKDF (reference sequence). CDR3 nucleotide sequence: TGTGCCACCAGGGCCGACGGGGTGTCCCCAAACTATGGCTACACCTTC. It encodes CATRADGVSPNYGYTF.

This chain links TRBV1 with TRBJ2-1; no check of the table's D call, TRBD2, against the DNA was made. TRBV1 is a pseudogene segment. This CDR3 has 16 residues. The CDR3 spells CTSLAGGPSSYNEQFF. CDR3 nucleotides: TGCACCAGCCTTGCCGGGGGGCCCTCCTCCTACAATGAGCAGTTCTTC.

The J gene is TRBJ1-4, the V gene TRBV19, with D perhaps matching TRBD1 (5 bases). Germline V gene lookup returns CDR1 LNHDA and CDR2 SQIVND (reference sequence). Trimming took 4 bases from V and 0 from J, leaving 9 bases between them. The CDR3 covers 15 residues. The CDR3 DNA reads as TGTGCCAGTAGTACGACAGATACAACTAATGAAAAACTGTTTTTT. Protein sequence: CASSTTDTTNEKLFF.

This clone is a singleton in its sample. The chain recombines TRBV28 with TRBJ1-1; TRBD1 aligns across 8 bases. This CDR3 region has 15 residues. With V trimmed by 1 base and J by 5 bases, 6 bases remained unmatched. Per germline, CDR1 MDHEN and CDR2 SYDVKM. CDR3 in DNA: TGTGCCAGCAGTTTATCGCAGGGGGCATGGACTGAAGCTTTCTTT. It yields the protein CASSLSQGAWTEAFF.

The rearrangement uses TRBV2 and TRBJ1-2, with 7 bases matching TRBD1. Germline CDR1 and CDR2: SNHLY and FYNNEI. The CDR3 is 16 residues long. Unmatched junction bases numbered 16, after V lost 7 bases and J lost 5 bases. The CDR3 DNA sequence: TGTGCCAGCAACTTCCGGGACAGACTTTCGCCTTATGGCTACACCTTC. Encoded protein: CASNFRDRLSPYGYTF.

The chain couples TRBV12-2 to TRBJ1-2; the table's D gene call, TRBD1, was not cross checked with the DNA. TRBV12-2 is labeled a pseudogene. This CDR3 contains 15 residues. As DNA, the CDR3 is TGTGCAAGTCGCACCCGGACAGGGAAGCTTTTGGGCTACACCTTC. Amino acid sequence: CASRTRTGKLLGYTF.

This clone was recorded once. In nucleotides, the CDR3 is TGTGCCAGCGCCAGGGGGCACGCAGATACGCAGTATTTT. Translation gives CASARGHADTQYF. The rearrangement links TRBV5-8 to TRBJ2-3; 8 bases map to TRBD1. After removal of 7 bases from V and 4 bases from J, the junction contained 5 bases not matched to a gene. Germline V CDR1 and CDR2: SGHTS, YDEGEE. The CDR3 is 13 amino acids.

This chain uses TRBV19 with TRBJ1-5; a possible D gene is TRBD1 (6 bases). The CDR3 contains 15 residues. V was pared by 3 bases and J by 7 bases, with 16 bases between. The germline gives CDR1 LNHDA, CDR2 SQIVND (reference sequence). In DNA form, the CDR3 reads TGTGCCAGTAGTATGGGGAGGGGGTCAGGGCAGCCCCAGCATTTT. It encodes CASSMGRGSGQPQHF.

This clone was detected only a few times. The V call is TRBV7-3, the J call TRBJ1-3; D uncertain. CDR1 is SGHTA, CDR2 FQGTGA, per germline. Trimming pared 5 bases from V and 4 bases from J, leaving 9 bases between. The CDR3 runs 13 residues. DNA for the CDR3: TGTGCCAGCAGCCCAACCAGGGGAAACACCATATATTTT. It is translated as CASSPTRGNTIYF.

V is TRBV5-6 and J is TRBJ2-6, with D perhaps TRBD1 (6 bases). The germline gives CDR1 SGHDT, CDR2 YYEEEE. The CDR3 consists of 18 residues. V shed 4 bases and J shed 0 bases, with 17 bases lying between them. This CDR3 reads CASSRLQGLSSGANVLTF. Here the CDR3 DNA reads TGTGCCAGCAGCCGTCTCCAGGGGCTAAGCTCTGGGGCCAACGTCCTGACTTTC.

V usage is TRBV27 and J usage is TRBJ2-1; 8 bases match TRBD2. Losses at the gene ends were 2 bases for V and 9 bases for J; bases not matched to a gene: 12. CDR1 is MNHEY, CDR2 SMNVEV, per germline (reference sequence). This CDR3 is 16 amino acids long. CDR3: CASSLPGGANVGEQFF. CDR3 sequence (DNA): TGTGCCAGCAGTTTACCGGGGGGGGCGAATGTGGGTGAGCAGTTCTTC.

The rearrangement links TRBV9 to TRBJ2-5; no firm D call. This CDR3 region has 15 residues. The V and J ends lost 3 bases and 4 bases respectively, with 16 bases between them. Germline CDR1 and CDR2: SGDLS and YYNGEE. The CDR3 protein is CASSEYDGVGETQYF. DNA for the CDR3: TGTGCCAGCAGCGAGTACGATGGAGTGGGAGAGACCCAGTACTTC. The full variable domain, rest sourced from reference TRBV9 and TRBJ2-5, is DSGVTQTPKHLITATGQRVTLRCSPRSGDLSVYWYQQSLDQGLQFLIQYYNGEERAKGNILERFSAQQFPDLHSELNLSSLELGDSALYFCASSEYDGVGETQYFGPGTRLLVL.

The CDR3 sequence is CASSPRSTGVNTEAFF. The CDR3 nucleotides are TGTGCCAGCAGCCCGCGATCGACAGGGGTGAACACTGAAGCTTTCTTT. The chain joins TRBV7-9 to TRBJ1-1, with 8 bases aligning to TRBD1. Germline CDR1 SEHNR, CDR2 FQNEAQ (reference sequence). The CDR3 is 16 residues long. V lost 5 bases and J lost 0; bases outside the gene matches: 8.

The V and J genes are TRBV6-2 or TRBV6-3 and TRBJ1-5; D gene uncertain. The CDR3 is 15 residues long. V lost 2 bases and J 8 bases, leaving 16 bases between the germline ends. Per germline, CDR1 MNHEY and CDR2 SVGEGT. CDR3 amino acids: CASSYGLTVTEPQHF. CDR3 coding DNA: TGTGCCAGCAGTTACGGTCTCACCGTAACTGAGCCCCAGCATTTT.

The CDR3 region is CASSMGSTEAFF. The DNA for the CDR3 is TGTGCCAGCTCAATGGGGAGCACTGAAGCTTTCTTT. V is TRBV18 and J is TRBJ1-1, with unresolved D. The germline gives CDR1 KGHSH, CDR2 LQKENI. This CDR3 comprises 12 residues. V was trimmed by 5 bases and J by 4 bases, leaving 8 bases between them.

The V call is TRBV15, the J call TRBJ1-4; no reliable D call. Germline CDR1 is LNHNV and CDR2 is YYDKDF (reference sequence). Trimming pared 0 bases from V and 8 bases from J, leaving 4 bases between. CDR3 length: 12 residues. The CDR3 reads CATSRDREKLFF. The CDR3 DNA reads as TGTGCCACCAGCAGAGATCGGGAAAAACTGTTTTTT.

The CDR3 nucleotides are TGTGCCAGCAGCTTAGCGCGTATAGCGGGAGTTGCGTCAGATACGCAGTATTTT. This gives the protein CASSLARIAGVASDTQYF. The rearrangement joins TRBV7-2 to TRBJ2-3; 9 bases align to TRBD2. The CDR3 sequence is 18 residues long. The germline V gene encodes CDR1 SGHTA and CDR2 FQGNSA. The V and J ends lost 0 bases and 4 bases, in that order; junction bases with no gene match: 11.

The chain combines TRBV19 with TRBJ1-2, with D possibly TRBD1 on 6 matching bases. This CDR3 contains 14 residues. V lost 3 bases and J 7 bases, leaving 15 bases between the germline ends. In germline, CDR1 is LNHDA, CDR2 SQIVND (reference sequence). The CDR3 coding sequence is TGTGCCAGTAGTATGGGTCGGGGGGCCCGTGGCTACACCTTC. Residues: CASSMGRGARGYTF.

This chain links TRBV27 with TRBJ1-5; 10 nucleotides match TRBD1. CDR1 is MNHEY, CDR2 SMNVEV, per germline (reference sequence). The CDR3 covers 17 residues. The junction had 14 bases not matched to a gene; V was cut back by 8 bases and J by 4 bases. Here the CDR3 reads CASAPGQGRSANQPQHF. Here the CDR3 DNA reads TGTGCCAGCGCCCCGGGACAGGGGCGCTCAGCTAATCAGCCCCAGCATTTT.